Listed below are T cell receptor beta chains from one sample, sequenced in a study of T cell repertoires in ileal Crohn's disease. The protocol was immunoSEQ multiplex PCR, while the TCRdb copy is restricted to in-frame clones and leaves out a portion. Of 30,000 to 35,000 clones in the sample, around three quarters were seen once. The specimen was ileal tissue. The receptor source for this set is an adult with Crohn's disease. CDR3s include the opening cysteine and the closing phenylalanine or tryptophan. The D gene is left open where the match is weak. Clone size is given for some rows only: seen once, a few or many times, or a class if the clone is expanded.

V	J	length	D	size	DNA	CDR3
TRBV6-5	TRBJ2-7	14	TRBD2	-	TGTGCCAGCAGACCTAGCGGGAGGGTAGACGAGCAGTACTTC	CASRPSGRVDEQYF
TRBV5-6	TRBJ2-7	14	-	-	TGTGCCAGCAGCTTGGGCGGGGTAGGGGACGAGCAGTACTTC	CASSLGGVGDEQYF
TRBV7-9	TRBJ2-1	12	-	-	TGTGCCAGCAGCCCCGTACTCAATGAGCAGTTCTTC	CASSPVLNEQFF
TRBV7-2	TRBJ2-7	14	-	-	TGTGCCAGCAGCTTAGTTTTGGCCTCCTACGAGCAGTACTTC	CASSLVLASYEQYF
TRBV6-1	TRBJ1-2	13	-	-	TGTGCCAGCAGTAGTCGGAGCATCTATGGCTACACCTTC	CASSSRSIYGYTF
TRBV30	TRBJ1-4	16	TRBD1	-	TGTGCCTGGAGTGTACCCAGGACAGGACCTCGGGAAAAACTGTTTTTT	CAWSVPRTGPREKLFF
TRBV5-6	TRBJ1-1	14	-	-	TGTGCCAGCAGCCCTTTAGGGGGAGCCCGGGGAGCTTTCTTT	CASSPLGGARGAFF
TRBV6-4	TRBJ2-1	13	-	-	TGTGCCAGCAGTGACTCAGGGGAAAATGAGCAGTTCTTC	CASSDSGENEQFF
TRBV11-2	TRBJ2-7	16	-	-	TGTGCCAGCAGTTTTAGTGGGGGGGCAGTCTCCTACGAGCAGTACTTC	CASSFSGGAVSYEQYF
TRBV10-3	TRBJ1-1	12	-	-	TGTGCCATCAAGCTCCCAAACACTGAAGCTTTCTTT	CAIKLPNTEAFF
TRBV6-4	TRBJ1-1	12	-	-	TGTGCCAGCAGTTCGCAGGGGACTGAAGCTTTCTTT	CASSSQGTEAFF
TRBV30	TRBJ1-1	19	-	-	TGTGCCTGGAGTAACGGACAGAGGGGGTGGCGGTCGATGAACACTGAAGCTTTCTTT	CAWSNGQRGWRSMNTEAFF
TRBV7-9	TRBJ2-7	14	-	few	TGTGCCAGCAGCGGTATAAAGCGGCCCTACGAGCAGTACTTC	CASSGIKRPYEQYF
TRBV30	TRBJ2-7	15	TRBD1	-	TGTGCCTTCCTTGTTATCGGGACAGCGACCTACGAGCAGTACTTC	CAFLVIGTATYEQYF
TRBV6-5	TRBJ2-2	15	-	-	TGTGCCAGCAGTTTGCGAGGTTTAATCACCGGGGAGCTGTTTTTT	CASSLRGLITGELFF
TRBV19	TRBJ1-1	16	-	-	TGTGCCAGTAGTCAGCGGCAGTCAACCATGAACACTGAAGCTTTCTTT	CASSQRQSTMNTEAFF
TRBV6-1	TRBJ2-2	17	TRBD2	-	TGTGCCAGCAGTGAAGCGTCAGCGGGGCTGAACACCGGGGAGCTGTTTTTT	CASSEASAGLNTGELFF
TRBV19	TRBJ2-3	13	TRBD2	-	TGTGCCAGTGGGCCTTCGCGGGGGGATACGCAGTATTTT	CASGPSRGDTQYF
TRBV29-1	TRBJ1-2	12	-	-	TGCAGCGTCGGGGACAATGACTATGGCTACACCTTC	CSVGDNDYGYTF
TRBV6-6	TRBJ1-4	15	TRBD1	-	TGTGCCAGCGGCAGACAGGGGGGGCTCCAAGAAAAACTGTTTTTT	CASGRQGGLQEKLFF
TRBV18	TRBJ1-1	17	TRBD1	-	TGTGCCAGCTCACCAGATCCGGGACAGGGGGCGAAGGGTGAAGCTTTCTTT	CASSPDPGQGAKGEAFF
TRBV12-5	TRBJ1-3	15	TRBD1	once	TGTGCTAGTGGTTTAGCAGGGGGCTCTGGAAACACCATATATTTT	CASGLAGGSGNTIYF
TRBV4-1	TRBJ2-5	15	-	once	TGCGCCAGCAGCCAAGTTGGGAGCGGCCAAGAGACCCAGTACTTC	CASSQVGSGQETQYF
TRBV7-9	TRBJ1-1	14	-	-	TGTGCCAGCAGCCCAAAGACGGGGTTTACTGAAGCTTTCTTT	CASSPKTGFTEAFF
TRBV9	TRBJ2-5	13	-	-	TGTGCCAGCAGCCCGAGGGGGGGGGAGACCCAGTACTTC	CASSPRGGETQYF
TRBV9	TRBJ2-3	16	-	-	TGTGCCAGCAGCGTCTCCCAGGGGGGAGGCACAGATACGCAGTATTTT	CASSVSQGGGTDTQYF
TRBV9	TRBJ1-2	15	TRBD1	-	TGTGCCAGCAGCGCGCCGGGACAGGGGGAATATGGCTACACCTTC	CASSAPGQGEYGYTF
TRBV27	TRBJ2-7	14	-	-	TGTGCCAGCAGTGCCGGGATTTATCCCTACGAGCAGTACTTC	CASSAGIYPYEQYF
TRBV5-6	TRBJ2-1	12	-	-	TGTGCCAGCAGCTTTTCTCGAGGCTCGCAGTTCTTC	CASSFSRGSQFF
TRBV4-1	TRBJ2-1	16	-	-	TGCGCCAGCAGCCAAGGGGGGGGACACCTATACAATGAGCAGTTCTTC	CASSQGGGHLYNEQFF
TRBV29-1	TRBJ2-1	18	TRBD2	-	TGCAGCGTTGAGGGGGGGAGGACGGACTCTAGCTCCTACAATGAGCAGTTCTTC	CSVEGGRTDSSSYNEQFF
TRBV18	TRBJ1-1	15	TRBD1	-	TGTGCCAGCTCACGGACAGGGGACCTGAACACTGAAGCTTTCTTT	CASSRTGDLNTEAFF
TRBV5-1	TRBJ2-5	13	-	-	TGCGCCAGCAAGAGCGGGTTACAAGAGACCCAGTACTTC	CASKSGLQETQYF
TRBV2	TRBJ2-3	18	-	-	TGTGCCAGCACCCTTTCCCTTTGGGCCTTCCTTGATGGCGATACGCAGTATTTT	CASTLSLWAFLDGDTQYF
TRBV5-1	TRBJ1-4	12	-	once	TGCGCCAGCAGCACCGGTACGGAAAAACTGTTTTTT	CASSTGTEKLFF
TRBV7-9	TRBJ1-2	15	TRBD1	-	TGTGCCAGCAGCGACCCGGGACAGGGAAACTATGGCTACACCTTC	CASSDPGQGNYGYTF
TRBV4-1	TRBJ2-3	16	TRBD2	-	TGCGCCAGCAGCTCGGGGACTAGCGGGAGGGCAGATACGCAGTATTTT	CASSSGTSGRADTQYF
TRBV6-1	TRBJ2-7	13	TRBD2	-	TGTGCCAGCCGGGGGGGGAACCTAGGCGAGCAGTACTTC	CASRGGNLGEQYF
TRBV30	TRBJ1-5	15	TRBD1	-	TGTGCCTGGAGTGTAAGGGACAGGGTCAATCAGCCCCAGCATTTT	CAWSVRDRVNQPQHF
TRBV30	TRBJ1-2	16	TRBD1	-	TGTGCCTGGAGTTCCCAGAGGACAGGGACCGGCTATGGCTACACCTTC	CAWSSQRTGTGYGYTF
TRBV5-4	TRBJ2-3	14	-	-	TGTGCCAGCAGGACGGGGGGCCCCACAGATACGCAGTATTTT	CASRTGGPTDTQYF
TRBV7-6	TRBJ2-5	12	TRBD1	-	TGTGCCAGCAGCTCAGGGGGAGAGACCCAGTACTTC	CASSSGGETQYF
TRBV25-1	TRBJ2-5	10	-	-	TGTGCCAGCAGTCTTGAGACCCAGTACTTC	CASSLETQYF
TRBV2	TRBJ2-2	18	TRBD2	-	TGTGCCAGCACCCGAAGGGTAGCGGGGGCGGCGCCGGCCGGGGAGCTGTTTTTT	CASTRRVAGAAPAGELFF
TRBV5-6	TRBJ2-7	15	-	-	TGTGCCAGCAGCTCGAAAATCAGGGGTTTATACGAGCAGTACTTC	CASSSKIRGLYEQYF
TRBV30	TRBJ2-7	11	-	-	TGTGCCTTAAACAGGGTCTACGAGCAGTACTTC	CALNRVYEQYF
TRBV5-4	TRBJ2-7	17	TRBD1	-	TGTGCCAGCAGCGGGGGGACAGGGGGCCCATTGACCTACGAGCAGTACTTC	CASSGGTGGPLTYEQYF
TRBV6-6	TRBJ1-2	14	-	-	TGTGCCAGCAGTTACGGGTCAGTTAGGGGTGGCTACACCTTC	CASSYGSVRGGYTF
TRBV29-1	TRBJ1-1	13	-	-	TGCAGCGCTTACAGGGAATCGAACACTGAAGCTTTCTTT	CSAYRESNTEAFF
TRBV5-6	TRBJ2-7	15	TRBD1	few	TGTGCCAGCAGCTTGTTCGGGACAGGGCCCTACGAGCAGTACTTC	CASSLFGTGPYEQYF
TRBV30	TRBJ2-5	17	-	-	TGTGCCTGGAGCGGTCTGGGGCGCCAGGGAGGTGGAGAGACCCAGTACTTC	CAWSGLGRQGGGETQYF
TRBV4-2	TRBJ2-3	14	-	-	TGTGCCAGCAGCCAAGGTGGGAGCCGAGATACGCAGTATTTT	CASSQGGSRDTQYF
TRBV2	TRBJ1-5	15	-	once	TGTGCCAGCAGCGCGGTCTCGGCAGGCAATCAGCCCCAGCATTTT	CASSAVSAGNQPQHF
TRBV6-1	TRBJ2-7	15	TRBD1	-	TGTGCCAGCAGTGAAATCTTGGACAGGGACCTAGAGCAGTACTTC	CASSEILDRDLEQYF
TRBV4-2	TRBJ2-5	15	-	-	TGTGCCAGCAGCCAAGATACGGCAGGGCAAGAGACCCAGTACTTC	CASSQDTAGQETQYF
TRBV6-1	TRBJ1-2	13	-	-	TGTGCCAGCAGGAAACAGGGATTGGATGGCTACACCTTC	CASRKQGLDGYTF
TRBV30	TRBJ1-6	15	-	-	TGTGCCTGGAGTGTAGGTCCCGGGACACCAGAGACCCTCCACTTT	CAWSVGPGTPETLHF
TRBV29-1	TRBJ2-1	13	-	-	TGCAGCGTTGTGGGGGCGCGACCCGATGAGCAGTTCTTC	CSVVGARPDEQFF
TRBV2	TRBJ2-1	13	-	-	TGTGCCAGCAGCCTAGCACCTTACAATGAGCAGTTCTTC	CASSLAPYNEQFF